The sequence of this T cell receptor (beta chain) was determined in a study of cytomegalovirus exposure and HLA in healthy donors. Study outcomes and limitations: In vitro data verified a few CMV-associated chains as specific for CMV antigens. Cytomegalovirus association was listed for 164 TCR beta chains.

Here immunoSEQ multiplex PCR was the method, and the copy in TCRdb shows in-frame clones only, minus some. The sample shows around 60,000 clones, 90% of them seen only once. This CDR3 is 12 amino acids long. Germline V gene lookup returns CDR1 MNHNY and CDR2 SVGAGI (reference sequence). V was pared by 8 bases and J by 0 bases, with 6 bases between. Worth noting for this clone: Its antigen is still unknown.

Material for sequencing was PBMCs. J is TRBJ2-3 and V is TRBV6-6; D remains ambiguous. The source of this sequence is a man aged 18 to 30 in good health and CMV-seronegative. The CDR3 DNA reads TGTGCCAGCCAACTGAGCACAGATACGCAGTATTTT. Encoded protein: CASQLSTDTQYF.